This T cell receptor (beta chain) was documented in a study of T cells in Graves' hyperthyroidism and ophthalmopathy (dated by TCRdb to between 2019 and 2020). For context, the study as a whole: Peripheral blood samples were taken at the time of initial diagnosis, prior to any treatment. Prospective prediction of ophthalmopathy was tested in an independent validation cohort consisting of about 20 hyperthyroidism patients and approximately 16 patients who later progressed to ophthalmopathy. A discovery cohort of 95 to 100 patients, about 40 with Graves' ophthalmopathy and 55 to 60 with stable Graves' hyperthyroidism, was used to find distinguishing TCR V-J signatures. The paper describes TCR Vbeta CDR3 sequencing of some 130 peripheral blood samples, made up of 40 to 45 ophthalmopathy patients, approximately 73 hyperthyroidism patients and roughly 17 progressor patients. The study also compared thyroid tissue and blood T-cell repertoires from about six Graves' hyperthyroidism patients. The 100 discovery patients were randomly split 7:3 into training and test sets. Once sampling was done, hyperthyroidism patients were given methimazole at a starting dose of 30 mg daily, whereas ophthalmopathy patients were given high-dose intravenous methylprednisolone.

Stable Graves' hyperthyroidism was defined as the absence of progression to ophthalmopathy over 18 months of follow-up. Hyperthyroidism patients were aged 18 to 65 years and newly diagnosed, with disease duration of less than 2 months. Exclusion was applied to patients with uncontrolled infections, other autoimmune diseases, pregnancy or lactation. Diagnoses were established on the basis of clinical symptoms, serum thyroxine and TRAb, thyroid ultrasound, and orbital computed tomography. PBMCs were isolated from approximately 10 ml of fresh peripheral blood by Ficoll-Paque density gradient centrifugation. Total RNA was extracted with Trizol reagent, and quality was checked on an Agilent 2100 Bioanalyzer. What the research found in general, with its limitations: In validation, progression to ophthalmopathy was predicted by the model with 55% to 71% sensitivity and just over 72% specificity, a median of approximately 6.5 months before onset. In cross-validation, a model built on a 13 V-J signature told ophthalmopathy apart from stable hyperthyroidism with 87.88% sensitivity and 81% to 82% specificity, and in testing the same model reached 80%/75%. Sample size was not statistically predetermined, and investigators were not blinded to group allocation. Most expanded thyroid clonotypes (frequency above 0.001) were also detected in blood, a finding suggesting that blood repertoires may reflect thyroid immune responses.

Amplification of TCR beta CDR3 regions was carried out from RNA transcripts. A first-round RT-PCR of the TCR CDR3 used the HTBI primer set with the Qiagen OneStep RT-PCR kit. Libraries were constructed in a second round of multiplex PCR, after which size selection and purification were carried out. Sequencing of the libraries was done on an Illumina HiSeq2000 using paired-end 100 bp reads. Per the source publication's procedure: Raw data were processed with SOAPnuke, discarding reads with adapters, uncalled bases, mean Phred below 15, or no exact constant-primer or identifier match. High-quality paired reads were merged using COPE v1.2.5, and each unique nucleotide sequence was defined as a clonotype. MiTCR v1.1 was used to align clonotypes to the IMGT TRBV, TRBD and TRBJ reference segments. The analysis was restricted to V-J combinations with a frequency above 0.0001, which together covered roughly 99% of the repertoires. The TCS score was defined as the ratio of F50 (clonal expansion) to E x V (chaos), calculated using BLOSUM62-based TCRdist between CDR3 peptides within each V-J. Welch's t-statistics and random forest reduced fewer than 550 V-J features to roughly 13, which were used in a naive Bayes classifier (R e1071). TCRdb trimmed public reads at Q25 via fastp, called clones via MiXCR and kept in-frame beta chains. Every entry covers one CDR3 protein and lists the most common genes and DNA from its rows. These V and J calls are TCRdb output, not the study's own analysis. The sample table holds roughly 510,000 distinct CDR3 sequences, of which less than 25% were seen once. The ten largest account for around 27% of the sample.

This clonotype has ten or more counts. What antigen it recognizes has not been identified. Qualities for individual bases were not recorded, and no much larger clone is one base off. V was cut back by 1 base and J by 6 bases, leaving a gap of 3 bases between them. CDR1 and CDR2 were assigned from the germline V gene as MGHRA and YSYEKL. Taken from cysteine to phenylalanine, the CDR3 has 12 residues. The kept DNA is CDR3 alone, 36 bases in frame from the first base. In this chain, TRBV4-1 is recombined with TRBJ2-2, with the D gene call left open. The sequenced sample was blood. This TCR came from a man aged 18 to 35 with Graves' hyperthyroidism. The bases read TGCGCCAGCAGCCAAGTGGCCGGGGAGCTGTTTTTT. Its translation is CASSQVAGELFF.